A single sample gave rise to the 23 T cell receptor beta chains below, sequenced in a study of beta chain features in type 1 diabetes. Sequenced material consisted of expressed TCRB transcripts (all of the isolated RNA was reverse transcribed). Assay: immunoSEQ multiplex PCR; the TCRdb copy retains only in-frame clones and omits some. The sample includes 400,000 to 600,000 clones, 25% to 35% of them seen just once. Sequencing was carried out using naive CD4+ T cells from blood. Receptors were obtained from a man between 18 and 35 years old in good health.

A few counts support this clone. One junction end disagrees with the germline gene, perhaps due to a read error. This rearrangement joins TRBV4-1 to TRBJ2-7; D gene ambiguous. Germline V CDR1 and CDR2: MGHRA, YSYEKL. The CDR3 is 15 amino acids. The CDR3 region is CASSEDPLSAYEQYF. The CDR3, as DNA: TGCGCCAGCAGCGAAGATCCACTGAGCGCCTACGAGCAGTACTTC.

This clone was seen a few times. This chain joins TRBV6-1 and TRBJ2-7; D may be TRBD1 or TRBD2 (6 bases each). V lost 5 bases and J lost 5, with 10 bases in between. Germline V CDR1 and CDR2: MNHNS, SASEGT. CDR3 length: 12 amino acids. CDR3 DNA: TGTGCCAGCAGTAGGGGGGCCCACGAGCAGTACTTC. Translating it yields CASSRGAHEQYF.

This clone came up a few times. The chain employs TRBV4-2 and TRBJ2-1; possibly TRBD2 for D (6 bases). Trimming shortened V by 4 bases and J by 1 base, and 20 bases separated the two germline ends. The CDR3 covers 18 residues. CDR1 is LGHNA, CDR2 YNFKEQ, per germline. For the CDR3, the DNA is TGTGCCAGCAGCCTCAAGAAGGGGTTGGCGGGGTCCTACAATGAGCAGTTCTTC. Its translation: CASSLKKGLAGSYNEQFF.

This clone appeared once. The chain combines TRBV6-5 with TRBJ2-3; no clear D. The CDR3 length is 13 residues. Germline CDR1 and CDR2: MNHEY and SVGAGI. Between the trimmed V and J ends, which lost 6 bases and 3 bases, there was a span of 10 bases. The CDR3 coding sequence is TGTGCCAGCAGCCCTCCCGGGACAGATACGCAGTATTTT. Protein product: CASSPPGTDTQYF.

The chain links TRBV21-1 to TRBJ2-5; the table's D gene call, TRBD2, was not cross checked with the DNA. TRBV21-1 corresponds to a pseudogene. CDR3 length: 12 residues. The CDR3 DNA reads as TGTGCCAGCTTGGAGGGCGGCGAGACCCAGTACTTC. Its translation is CASLEGGETQYF.

This chain links TRBV19 with TRBJ2-6, with no clear D. Germline assignment: CDR1 LNHDA and CDR2 SQIVND (reference sequence). Deletions cut 3 bases from V and 4 bases from J, with 10 bases between. This CDR3 has 15 amino acids. The CDR3 DNA is TGTGCCAGTAGTATGTCCCGGGCCGGGGCCAACGTCCTGACTTTC. Its protein product is CASSMSRAGANVLTF.

This clone was observed a handful of times. This sequence joins TRBV5-1 and TRBJ2-1; 10 nucleotides line up with TRBD2. In germline, CDR1 is SGHRS, CDR2 YFSETQ. The V segment lost 1 base and the J segment 9 bases; nucleotides outside the gene matches: 7. The CDR3 runs 15 residues. This CDR3 is CASSLQLAGEGEQFF. The CDR3 nucleotides read TGCGCCAGCAGCTTGCAGCTAGCGGGAGAGGGTGAGCAGTTCTTC.

The J gene is TRBJ2-7, the V gene TRBV6-6; D not resolved. The V end lost 6 bases, the J end lost 3 bases, and 9 bases lay between the germline ends. Germline CDR1 MNHNY, CDR2 SVGAGI (reference sequence). The CDR3 totals 12 residues. The CDR3 reads CASSTLGYEQYF. DNA of the CDR3: TGTGCCAGCAGCACGCTGGGCTACGAGCAGTACTTC.

V usage is TRBV30 and J usage is TRBJ2-1; D gene unclear. V dropped 1 base and J dropped 4 bases, with 8 bases sitting between them. From germline, CDR1 is GTSNPN and CDR2 SVGIG (reference sequence). There are 13 residues in the CDR3. Written as DNA, the CDR3 is TGTGCCTGGAGTGGACTCTCGTACAATGAGCAGTTCTTC. Protein: CAWSGLSYNEQFF.

V usage is TRBV7-9 and J usage is TRBJ2-1, with 12 bases lining up with TRBD2. This CDR3 is 15 amino acids long. V shed 5 bases, J shed 7 bases, and the junction held 6 bases outside the gene matches. The germline CDR1 and CDR2 sequences are SEHNR and FQNEAQ (reference sequence). In DNA, the CDR3 is TGTGCCAGCAGCCCACTAGCGGGAGGTAATAATGAGCAGTTCTTC. Protein: CASSPLAGGNNEQFF.

The chain uses TRBV10-3 and TRBJ1-2; D may be TRBD1 (5 bases). There are 14 residues in the CDR3. Trimming took off 10 bases at V and 5 bases at J, with 20 bases between the two ends. The germline V gene encodes CDR1 ENHRY and CDR2 SYGVKD. The CDR3 DNA follows: TGTGCCACCGGACCGACAGCCGGGGTTTATGGCTACACCTTC. This sequence encodes CATGPTAGVYGYTF.

This clone was picked up a small number of times. The rearrangement joins TRBV27 to TRBJ2-3; 12 bases are a match to TRBD2. The CDR3 consists of 15 residues. CDR1 and CDR2 from the germline V gene are MNHEY and SMNVEV (reference sequence). The junction had 6 bases not matched to a gene; V was cut back by 6 bases and J by 5 bases. The CDR3 DNA sequence: TGTGCCAGCAGGAGCCTAGCGGGAGGGGAAGATACGCAGTATTTT. Amino acids: CASRSLAGGEDTQYF.

This clone was found a few times. This sequence joins TRBV29-1 and TRBJ2-7; TRBD1 aligns across 9 bases. The germline V gene encodes CDR1 SQVTM and CDR2 ANQGSEA. CDR3 length equals 15 residues. The J segment lost 0 bases and the V segment lost 5 bases, leaving 8 bases of the junction unmatched. CDR3 protein: CSVYTGTGSSYEQYF. The CDR3 nucleotides read TGCAGCGTTTACACCGGGACAGGGAGCTCCTACGAGCAGTACTTC.

The chain is built from TRBV29-1 and TRBJ2-7; D is perhaps TRBD1 (5 bases). This CDR3 is built from 13 residues. The V end lost 6 bases, the J end lost 3 bases, and 15 bases lay between the germline ends. CDR1 and CDR2 (germline): SQVTM, ANQGSEA. The CDR3 reads CSVSGHQGYEQYF. In DNA form, the CDR3 reads TGCAGCGTATCAGGGCACCAGGGCTACGAGCAGTACTTC.

This chain joins TRBV12-5 and TRBJ1-5; D call uncertain. The CDR3 is 11 residues long. V was cut by 1 base and J by 5 bases, with 0 bases left in between. The V gene's germline CDR1 is LGHNT and CDR2 FRNRAP. The CDR3 loop is CASGLDQPQHF. The DNA of the CDR3 is TGTGCTAGTGGTTTGGATCAGCCCCAGCATTTT.

This clone was detected a few times. The chain has TRBV13 and TRBJ2-7; maybe TRBD1 (7 bases). Trimming took 4 bases from V and 3 from J, leaving 16 bases between them. Looked up from germline, CDR1 is PRHDT and CDR2 is FYEKMQ (reference sequence). The CDR3 runs to 15 residues. The chain's CDR3 is CASSSRRGTVYEQYF. The CDR3 coding sequence is TGTGCCAGCAGCTCCCGGAGGGGGACAGTCTACGAGCAGTACTTC.

This chain connects TRBV20-1 to TRBJ2-7; no firm D call. V was trimmed by 8 bases and J by 7 bases, leaving 15 bases between them. The germline V gene encodes CDR1 DFQATT and CDR2 SNEGSKA (reference sequence). The CDR3 totals 11 residues. The CDR3 DNA follows: TGCAGTAAAGGACGGCTTGAGGAGCAGTACTTC. This sequence encodes CSKGRLEEQYF.

There are a few counts of this clone. The gene calls are TRBV2 and TRBJ2-1, with unresolved D. The germline gives CDR1 SNHLY, CDR2 FYNNEI. The CDR3 consists of 13 residues. V was trimmed by 9 bases and J by 5 bases, leaving 14 bases between them. CDR3 sequence: CARNSARDNEQFF. The CDR3, as DNA: TGTGCCAGGAACAGCGCTAGAGACAATGAGCAGTTCTTC.

In this sample, this clone turned up a few times. The chain recombines TRBV30 with TRBJ1-1; perhaps TRBD1 as D (5 bases). CDR3 size: 14 residues. Germline V gives CDR1 GTSNPN, CDR2 SVGIG (reference sequence). V dropped 2 bases and J dropped 2 bases, with 12 bases sitting between them. The CDR3 coding sequence is TGTGCCTGGAGTCCCGGGACTACCAACACTGAAGCTTTCTTT. Translated, it gives CAWSPGTTNTEAFF.

The chain links TRBV9 to TRBJ2-7; D call uncertain. Germline CDR1 SGDLS, CDR2 YYNGEE. This CDR3 region has 14 residues. The V end lost 4 bases, the J end lost 2 bases, and 13 bases lay between the germline ends. The chain's CDR3 is CASSPRTRAYEQYF. CDR3 nucleotides: TGTGCCAGCAGCCCCCGGACCCGAGCCTACGAGCAGTACTTC.

The chain has TRBV2 and TRBJ2-5; maybe TRBD2 (6 bases). Trimming took 3 bases from V and 3 from J, leaving 8 bases between them. Germline V gene lookup returns CDR1 SNHLY and CDR2 FYNNEI. The CDR3 consists of 13 residues. This CDR3 reads CASSDGGKETQYF. CDR3 nucleotide sequence: TGTGCCAGCAGTGATGGAGGGAAAGAGACCCAGTACTTC.

This clone was seen a handful of times. This chain joins TRBV30 and TRBJ1-4, with D hard to call. CDR1 is GTSNPN and CDR2 is SVGIG in the germline V gene (reference sequence). The V gene lost 1 base and the J gene lost 4 bases, with 7 bases spanning the gap. This CDR3 is 13 amino acids long. CDR3 sequence: CAWSGLRNEKLFF. The CDR3 DNA reads TGTGCCTGGAGTGGCCTTCGTAATGAAAAACTGTTTTTT.

V and J are TRBV7-2 and TRBJ1-2; D possibly corresponds to TRBD1 (6 bases). V was clipped by 7 bases and J by 2 bases, with 11 bases between them. The length of the CDR3 is 13 residues. Per the germline V gene, CDR1 is SGHTA and CDR2 is FQGNSA. The CDR3 is CASTLDRNYGYTF. The CDR3 coding sequence is TGTGCCAGCACCCTCGACAGGAACTATGGCTACACCTTC.